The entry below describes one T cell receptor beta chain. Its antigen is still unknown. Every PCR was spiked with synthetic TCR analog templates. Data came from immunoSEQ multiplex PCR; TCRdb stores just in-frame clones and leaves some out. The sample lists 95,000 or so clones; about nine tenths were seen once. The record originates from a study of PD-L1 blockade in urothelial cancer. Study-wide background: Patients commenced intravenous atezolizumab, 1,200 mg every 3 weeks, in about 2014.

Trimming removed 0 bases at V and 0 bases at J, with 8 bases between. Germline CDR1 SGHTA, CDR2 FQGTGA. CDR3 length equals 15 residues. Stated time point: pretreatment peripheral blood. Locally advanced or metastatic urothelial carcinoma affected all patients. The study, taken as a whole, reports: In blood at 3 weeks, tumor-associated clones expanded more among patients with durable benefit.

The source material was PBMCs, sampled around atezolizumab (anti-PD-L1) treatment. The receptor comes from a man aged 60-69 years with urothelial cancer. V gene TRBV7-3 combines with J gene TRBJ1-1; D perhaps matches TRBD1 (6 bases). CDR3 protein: CASSLTGGVNTEAFF. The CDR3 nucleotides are TGTGCCAGCAGCTTAACTGGGGGCGTGAACACTGAAGCTTTCTTT.